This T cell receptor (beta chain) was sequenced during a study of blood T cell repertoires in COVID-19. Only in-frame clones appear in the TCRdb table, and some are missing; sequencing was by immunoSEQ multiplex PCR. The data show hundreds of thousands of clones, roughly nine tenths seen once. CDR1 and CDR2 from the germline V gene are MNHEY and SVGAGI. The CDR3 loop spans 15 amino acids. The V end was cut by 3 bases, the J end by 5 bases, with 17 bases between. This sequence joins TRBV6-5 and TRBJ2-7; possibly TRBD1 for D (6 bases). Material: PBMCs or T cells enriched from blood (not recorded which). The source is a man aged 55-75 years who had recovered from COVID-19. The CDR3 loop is CASSYLGTPPDEQYF. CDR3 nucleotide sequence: TGTGCCAGCAGTTATCTGGGGACACCCCCCGACGAGCAGTACTTC.